This T cell receptor (beta chain) was observed in a study of cytotoxic CD8 clonotypes in ibrutinib-treated CLL. Whole-study context: After median approximately 74 months, around 15 stayed in remission, approximately twelve progressed; responses roughly 24 partial, 2 complete.

CDR3 length: 17 amino acids. Germline CDR1 reads KGHSH; CDR2 reads LQKENI. V lost 5 bases and J lost 0; bases outside the gene matches: 12. Concerning this clone itself: What it binds is not known.

The intended depth for sequencing was 1 in 200,000 to 1 in 1 million T cells. The data were produced by immunoSEQ multiplex PCR, yet TCRdb's version contains in-frame clones alone and is incomplete. There are roughly 200,000 clones in the sample; roughly 77% occur only once, and over 5.5% lies in the top ten. Study-wide findings and caveats: Public clonotypes proved infrequent, and on treatment they shrank or remained steady. Clonality was higher at ibrutinib response and returned toward baseline at progression.

The clonotype originates from a human donor with chronic lymphocytic leukemia. The J gene is TRBJ1-1, the V gene TRBV18; 7 bases are shared with TRBD1. This material consisted of PBMCs, taken after 12 months of ibrutinib treatment. The CDR3 here is CASSSSMAGGVNTEAFF. CDR3 in DNA: TGTGCCAGCTCATCCTCTATGGCAGGGGGTGTGAACACTGAAGCTTTCTTT.